This T cell receptor beta chain was sequenced in a study of blood T cells in healthy people across ages. It was with a sample-barcoded 5' primer and a J-beta primer mix that a second PCR of roughly 7 to 12 cycles was run. TCRdb independently ran MiXCR on the 5' RACE reads; one entry per CDR3 protein. Among roughly 1,500,000 distinct CDR3 sequences, 30% to 35% were seen once, and the ten largest hold approximately 11%. Germline CDR1 is SGDLS and CDR2 is YYNGEE. Trimming stripped 4 bases from V and 5 bases from J, with 12 bases between. This CDR3 region has 13 residues. The sequencing sample was made of blood. The clonotype comes from a woman aged 25 to 39 in good health. The chain carries TRBV9 and TRBJ2-5; D is ambiguous. DNA for the CDR3: TGTGCCAGCAGCCCGCACGTGGAGGAGACCCAGTACTTC. Encoded protein: CASSPHVEETQYF.